This TCR beta chain derives from a study of Graves' ophthalmopathy and Graves' hyperthyroidism. This clonotype was counted many times. The CDR3 runs to 15 residues. Trimming stripped 0 bases from V and 2 bases from J, with 11 bases between. Germline V gives CDR1 LGHNA, CDR2 YSLEER. Amplifying from RNA transcripts, the study obtained TCR beta CDR3 regions. Second-round multiplex PCR came after first-round RT-PCR with HTBI primers. TCRdb reprocessed the multiplex PCR reads via MiXCR and lists one record per CDR3 protein. The data contain nearly 400,000 distinct CDR3 sequences, approximately 16% of them seen just once; the ten biggest clones take up approximately 1.4%.

The source is a woman under 30 with Graves' ophthalmopathy. Sequencing was performed on peripheral blood. The chain couples TRBV4-3 to TRBJ2-7; D perhaps matches TRBD1 (6 bases). In DNA, the CDR3 is TGCGCCAGCAGCCAAGACACTACAGGGACCTACGAGCAGTACTTC. Translation gives CASSQDTTGTYEQYF.